This TCR beta chain was sequenced for a study of siplizumab effects on memory and regulatory T cells. Study results and caveats: Mappable alloreactive CD4+ clones were on average around 69% Treg-derived with siplizumab, approximately 30% in controls.

Notes on this clone: Its antigen is unknown.

This CDR3 spans 15 amino acids. The J segment lost 7 bases and the V segment lost 3 bases, leaving 12 bases of the junction unmatched. Germline-derived CDR1 and CDR2 are SGDLS and YYNGEE. Method: immunoSEQ multiplex PCR; TCRdb's copy keeps in-frame clones and lacks some. This sample has some 70,000 clones, with over 70% found just once. The genes are TRBV9 and TRBJ1-2, with 7 positions matching TRBD1. The specimen was Tregs sorted from blood. The sequence was collected from a human donor in good health. CDR3: CASSAPGPGTAGYTF. In DNA, the CDR3 is TGTGCCAGCAGCGCGCCCGGTCCCGGGACAGCTGGCTACACCTTC.